The text below deals with one TCR beta chain. Treatment: randomized to nivolumab then ipilimumab (arm A) or the reverse (arm B). Live CD3+CD8+ CD19− CD56− cells were sorted from PBMCs. The sample is drawn from a study of sequential checkpoint blockade in melanoma. About the research overall: Patients were randomized 1:1 to nivolumab-then-ipilimumab or ipilimumab-then-nivolumab first-line. Each arm's sequence ended with maintenance nivolumab.

Profiled with immunoSEQ multiplex PCR; TCRdb holds only in-frame clones, not every one. The table lists around 12,000 clones, 82% of them singletons, with roughly 29% in the top ten. This CDR3 has 20 residues. V shed 0 bases and J 3 bases; nucleotides not matched to a gene: 15. The V gene's germline CDR1 is SGDLS and CDR2 YYNGEE. The V and J genes are TRBV9 and TRBJ2-3; 11 nucleotides line up with TRBD2. The source was CD8+ T cells sorted from blood (inferred from file names), collected from a patient given nivolumab and ipilimumab in sequence. This TCR was recovered from a human donor with melanoma. CDR3 coding DNA: TGTGCCAGCAGCGTAGCCCCTAACCTTCTAGCGGGAGGTGGGACAGATACGCAGTATTTT. It translates to CASSVAPNLLAGGGTDTQYF. Full variable domain (rest looked up from reference TRBV9 and TRBJ2-3): DSGVTQTPKHLITATGQRVTLRCSPRSGDLSVYWYQQSLDQGLQFLIQYYNGEERAKGNILERFSAQQFPDLHSELNLSSLELGDSALYFCASSVAPNLLAGGGTDTQYFGPGTRLTVL.